Each of the 3 T cell receptor beta chains below was sequenced from the same sample in a study of response to subunit inactivated influenza vaccine. Using its own MiXCR run on the RT-PCR reads, TCRdb lists one record per CDR3 protein. Here the sample spans 400,000 to 650,000 distinct CDR3 sequences, 6.5% to 8% being singletons. Sequences were derived from PBMCs from blood, sampled less than 30 months after vaccination. Receptors originate from a man between 50 and 69 years old who received an inactivated influenza vaccine.

This clonotype turned up a few times. This chain uses TRBV7-9 with TRBJ2-1; 11 positions match TRBD2. This CDR3 is 16 amino acids long. Germline V lookup: CDR1 SEHNR, CDR2 FQNEAQ (reference sequence). After removal of 5 bases from V and 2 bases from J, the junction contained 5 bases not matched to a gene. The CDR3 DNA reads as TGTGCCAGCAGCGGGACTAGCGGAGAAGCCTACAATGAGCAGTTCTTC. Translated: CASSGTSGEAYNEQFF.

In this sample, this clonotype turned up a few times. V usage is TRBV23-1 and J usage is TRBJ1-6, with 7 nucleotides matching TRBD1. TRBV23-1 qualifies as an ORF whose function is uncertain. J gave up 6 bases and V 4 bases, and 9 bases lay outside the gene matches. CDR3 size: 16 residues. CDR3 in DNA: TGCGCCAGCAGTCCTCGGGACAGTCGTTTTAATTCACCCCTCCACTTT. The encoded protein is CASSPRDSRFNSPLHF.

V usage is TRBV29-1 and J usage is TRBJ2-7; D remains unclear. Germline values: CDR1 SQVTM, CDR2 ANQGSEA. This CDR3 is built from 13 residues. Deletions cut 8 bases from V and 2 bases from J, with 16 bases between. As DNA, the CDR3 is TGCAGCCCCCGTGATGGTACAACCTACGAGCAGTACTTC. Translated: CSPRDGTTYEQYF.